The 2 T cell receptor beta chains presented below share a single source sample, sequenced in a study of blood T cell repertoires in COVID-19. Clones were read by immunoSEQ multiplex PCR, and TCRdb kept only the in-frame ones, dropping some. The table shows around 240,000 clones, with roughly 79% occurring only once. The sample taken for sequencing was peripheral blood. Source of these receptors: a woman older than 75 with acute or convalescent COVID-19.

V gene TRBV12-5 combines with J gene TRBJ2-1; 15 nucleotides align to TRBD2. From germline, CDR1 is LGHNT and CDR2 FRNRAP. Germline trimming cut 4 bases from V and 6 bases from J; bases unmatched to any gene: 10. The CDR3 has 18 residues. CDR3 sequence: CASGSSLGLAGGLNEQFF. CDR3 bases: TGTGCTAGTGGTTCCTCCCTGGGACTAGCGGGAGGCCTCAATGAGCAGTTCTTC.

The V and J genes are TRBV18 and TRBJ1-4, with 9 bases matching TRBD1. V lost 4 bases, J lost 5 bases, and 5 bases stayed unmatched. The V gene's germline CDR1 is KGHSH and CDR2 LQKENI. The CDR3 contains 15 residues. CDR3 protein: CASSLGQGSNEKLFF. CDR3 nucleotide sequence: TGTGCCAGCTCACTAGGACAGGGGTCGAATGAAAAACTGTTTTTT.